This T cell receptor beta chain was observed in a study of cytomegalovirus exposure and HLA in healthy donors. With 0 bases clipped from V and 2 bases from J, the junction kept 4 bases outside the gene matches. In germline, CDR1 is LGHNA, CDR2 YSLEER. This CDR3 region has 15 residues. Study-level points and caveats: In a later analysis, compared with equally common non-associated chains, HLA-associated beta chains were more expanded. In a later analysis, TCR beta V- and J-gene trimming was associated with a missense DCLRE1C variant.

With respect to this clone: Antigen unknown.

13 Jbeta primers and 60 Vbeta primers were used for the PCR. In the study's own analysis: The count from a later analysis was roughly 80 million unique TCR beta chains, some 11 million of them shared. Method: immunoSEQ multiplex PCR; TCRdb's copy keeps in-frame clones and lacks some. V and J calls plus clone size are reproduced from that table; the DNA served to infer D and trimming. Here the sample spans 150,000 to 200,000 clones, roughly 83% being singletons. Source material: PBMCs. The rearrangement uses TRBV4-3 and TRBJ2-7; 7 nucleotides match TRBD1. The clonotype was recovered from a male donor in good health and CMV-seropositive. The CDR3: CASSQEGTAPYEQYF. DNA for the CDR3: TGCGCCAGCAGCCAAGAGGGGACAGCCCCCTACGAGCAGTACTTC.